The source of this T cell receptor (beta chain) is a study of blood T cell repertoires in COVID-19. This CDR3 is 18 amino acids long. Germline CDR1 is MRHNA and CDR2 is SNTAGT. V lost 7 bases and J lost 4; bases outside the gene matches: 11. Authors' data handling: Amplification of reference gene primers provided the estimated nucleated cell counts. Sequenced by immunoSEQ multiplex PCR; TCRdb stores in-frame clones only, minus some. For V, J and clone size, that table is used; D and trimming come from the DNA. The sample has more than 65,000 clones, around nine tenths seen once. Sequencing was performed on peripheral blood. This receptor was obtained from a man in his fifties or sixties with active COVID-19. The gene calls are TRBV6-4 and TRBJ2-1, with TRBD2 matching over 15 bases. The CDR3 reads CASNLPGLAGGCYNEQFF. The CDR3 DNA reads as TGTGCCAGCAATCTACCGGGACTAGCGGGAGGTTGTTACAATGAGCAGTTCTTC.